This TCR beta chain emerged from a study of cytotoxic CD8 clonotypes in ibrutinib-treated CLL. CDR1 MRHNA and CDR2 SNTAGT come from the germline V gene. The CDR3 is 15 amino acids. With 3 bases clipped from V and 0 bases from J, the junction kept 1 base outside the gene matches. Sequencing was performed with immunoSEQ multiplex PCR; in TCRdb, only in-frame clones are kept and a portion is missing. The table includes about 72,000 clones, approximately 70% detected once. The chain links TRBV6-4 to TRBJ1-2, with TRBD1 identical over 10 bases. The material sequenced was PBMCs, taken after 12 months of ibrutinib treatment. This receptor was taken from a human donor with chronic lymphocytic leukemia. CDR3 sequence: CASSEGTGANYGYTF. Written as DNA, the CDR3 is TGTGCCAGCAGTGAAGGGACAGGGGCTAACTATGGCTACACCTTC.